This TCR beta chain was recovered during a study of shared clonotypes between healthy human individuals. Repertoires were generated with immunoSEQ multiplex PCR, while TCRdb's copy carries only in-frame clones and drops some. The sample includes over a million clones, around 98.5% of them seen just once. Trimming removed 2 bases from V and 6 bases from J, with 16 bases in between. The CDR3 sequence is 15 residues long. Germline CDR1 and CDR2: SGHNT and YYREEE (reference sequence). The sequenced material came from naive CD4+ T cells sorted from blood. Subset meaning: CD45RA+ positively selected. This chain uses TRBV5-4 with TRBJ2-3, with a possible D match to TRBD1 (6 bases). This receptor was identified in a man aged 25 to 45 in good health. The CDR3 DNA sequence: TGTGCCAGCAGCTTTGGAATGGGGGCGGTGGATACGCAGTATTTT. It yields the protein CASSFGMGAVDTQYF. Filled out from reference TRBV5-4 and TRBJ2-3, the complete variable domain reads ETGVTQSPTHLIKTRGQQVTLRCSSQSGHNTVSWYQQALGQGPQFIFQYYREEENGRGNFPPRFSGLQFPNYSSELNVNALELDDSALYLCASSFGMGAVDTQYFGPGTRLTVL.